The 13 T cell receptor beta chains listed next were all sequenced from one sample in a study of Ad26.COV2.S vaccination and SARS-CoV-2 variants. As for treatment: around 19 received Ad26.COV2.S at low or high dose, single or two shots; five or six received placebo; per-sample allocation not given. Day 63 after the first vaccine or placebo injection was the time point for sampling. TCRdb's copy holds only in-frame clones and misses some; the assay was immunoSEQ multiplex PCR. In the table there are more than 400,000 clones, roughly 90% of which are singletons. The sequenced sample was peripheral blood, obtained in a trial of Ad26.COV2.S vaccine versus placebo. Receptors were obtained from a person between 18 and 65 years old who received the Ad26.COV2.S COVID-19 vaccine or a placebo.

The chain is built from TRBV6-2 or TRBV6-3 and TRBJ2-3, with 8 bases that match TRBD1. The CDR3 sequence is 17 residues long. Germline V gene lookup returns CDR1 MNHEY and CDR2 SVGEGT. The V gene end was trimmed by 0 bases and the J gene end by 2 bases; junction bases not matched to a gene: 7. The CDR3 DNA is TGTGCCAGCAGTTACTCGACGCAGGGGGCCTTCACAGATACGCAGTATTTT. Translating it yields CASSYSTQGAFTDTQYF.

This chain uses TRBV7-8 with TRBJ1-2; TRBD1 matches 8 bases. Germline V CDR1 and CDR2: SGHVS, FQNEAQ. The CDR3 is 15 amino acids. Unmatched junction bases numbered 11, after V lost 5 bases and J lost 6 bases. The CDR3 nucleotides read TGTGCCAGCAGCCCCCGGTCCCCAGGGGGCCATGGCTACACCTTC. Its protein is CASSPRSPGGHGYTF.

The rearrangement links TRBV4-3 to TRBJ2-7; D might be TRBD1 (5 bases). CDR1 is LGHNA and CDR2 is YSLEER in the germline V gene. The CDR3 runs to 14 residues. Deletions cut 0 bases from V and 3 bases from J, with 9 bases between. The CDR3: CASSQDQGNYEQYF. DNA for the CDR3: TGCGCCAGCAGCCAAGATCAGGGTAACTACGAGCAGTACTTC.

The rearrangement links TRBV6-1 to TRBJ2-3; 7 bases are shared with TRBD1. V lost 1 base to trimming and J lost 0 bases; unmatched junction nucleotides: 1. This CDR3 spans 15 amino acids. In germline, CDR1 is MNHNS, CDR2 SASEGT. CDR3 nucleotide sequence: TGTGCCAGCAGTGAAGTACAGGGGAGCACAGATACGCAGTATTTT. Protein: CASSEVQGSTDTQYF.

The chain links TRBV5-1 to TRBJ1-3, with 7 nucleotides matching TRBD1. The CDR3 has 15 amino acids. The germline gives CDR1 SGHRS, CDR2 YFSETQ. Trimming removed 2 bases from V and 4 bases from J; junction bases left unmatched: 6. CDR3 protein: CASSLNRGGGNTIYF. CDR3 nucleotides: TGCGCCAGCAGCTTAAACAGGGGAGGAGGAAACACCATATATTTT.

V and J are TRBV29-1 and TRBJ1-2; D is ambiguous. Germline CDR1 is SQVTM and CDR2 is ANQGSEA. Trimming took off 4 bases at V and 7 bases at J, with 10 bases between the two ends. The CDR3 sequence is 11 residues long. CDR3 DNA sequence: TGCAGCGTTGTAGGTATCGGTGGCTACACCTTC. This translates into CSVVGIGGYTF. The variable domain in full, with the rest retrieved from reference TRBV29-1 and TRBJ1-2, is SAVISQKPSRDICQRGTSLTIQCQVDSQVTMMFWYRQQPGQSLTLIATANQGSEATYESGFVIDKFPISRPNLTFSTLTVSNMSPEDSSIYLCSVVGIGGYTFGSGTRLTVV.

This clone was found a few times. The CDR3 DNA is TGCGCCAGCAGCCAAGAGACAGGGGGCGGCGAGCAGTACTTC. The encoded protein is CASSQETGGGEQYF. J is TRBJ2-7 and V is TRBV4-3; 10 bases match TRBD1. Germline V gene lookup returns CDR1 LGHNA and CDR2 YSLEER. V lost 0 bases to trimming and J lost 6 bases; unmatched junction nucleotides: 2. The CDR3 loop spans 14 amino acids.

This clone was seen once. The chain is built from TRBV4-3 and TRBJ1-3; TRBD1 might be the D (6 bases). This CDR3 is 15 amino acids long. Germline assignment: CDR1 LGHNA and CDR2 YSLEER. V was cut by 1 base and J by 1 base, with 8 bases left in between. The CDR3 DNA follows: TGCGCCAGCAGCCAAGCCAGGGGTTCTGGAAACACCATATATTTT. This encodes CASSQARGSGNTIYF.

The chain has TRBV25-1 and TRBJ2-4; 10 nucleotides align to TRBD1. This CDR3 region has 14 residues. After removal of 4 bases from V and 5 bases from J, the junction contained 2 bases not matched to a gene. Per germline, CDR1 MGHDK and CDR2 SYGVNS. The DNA for the CDR3 is TGTGCCAGCAGTGGGGGGACAGGGGAAAACATTCAGTACTTC. It specifies CASSGGTGENIQYF.

A single count supports this clone. The gene calls are TRBV10-2 and TRBJ1-5, with D unresolved. Trimming stripped 6 bases from V and 0 bases from J, with 15 bases between. The CDR3 runs 16 residues. Germline CDR1 WSHSY, CDR2 SAAADI. The CDR3 protein is CASSSEFLYSNQPQHF. Written as DNA, the CDR3 is TGCGCCAGCAGCTCGGAGTTCCTCTATAGCAATCAGCCCCAGCATTTT.

The J gene is TRBJ1-6, the V gene TRBV5-6, with D possibly being TRBD1 (5 bases). The CDR3 covers 16 residues. The V end was cut by 4 bases, the J end by 3 bases, with 14 bases between. The germline V gene encodes CDR1 SGHDT and CDR2 YYEEEE. Here the CDR3 DNA reads TGTGCCAGCAGCCGCTTGGGGAGGGGCTATAATTCACCCCTCCACTTT. It translates to CASSRLGRGYNSPLHF.

The chain combines TRBV9 with TRBJ1-1; no clear D. The CDR3 has 13 residues. Germline assignment: CDR1 SGDLS and CDR2 YYNGEE. Trimming left V 4 bases short and J 7 bases short, with 14 bases between. The CDR3 region is CASSPPSTNEAFF. CDR3 in DNA: TGTGCCAGCAGCCCGCCCAGCACTAATGAAGCTTTCTTT.

V usage is TRBV12-5 and J usage is TRBJ2-5, with 7 bases aligning to TRBD2. With V trimmed by 0 bases and J by 7 bases, 17 bases remained unmatched. The germline V gene encodes CDR1 LGHNT and CDR2 FRNRAP. The CDR3 is made up of 18 amino acids. The CDR3 here is CASGLVPDGTTTSVTQYF. The CDR3 region has the DNA TGTGCTAGTGGTTTGGTCCCGGATGGGACTACCACGAGTGTGACCCAGTACTTC.